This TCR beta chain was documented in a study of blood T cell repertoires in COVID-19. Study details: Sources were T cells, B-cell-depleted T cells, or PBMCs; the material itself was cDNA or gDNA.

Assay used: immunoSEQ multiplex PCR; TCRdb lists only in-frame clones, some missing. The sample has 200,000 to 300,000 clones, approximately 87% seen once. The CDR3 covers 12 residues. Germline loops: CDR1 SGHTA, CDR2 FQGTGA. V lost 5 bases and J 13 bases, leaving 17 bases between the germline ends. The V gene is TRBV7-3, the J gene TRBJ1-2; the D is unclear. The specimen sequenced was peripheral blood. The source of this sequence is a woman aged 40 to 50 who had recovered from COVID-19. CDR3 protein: CASSPYGVAGTF. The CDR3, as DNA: TGTGCCAGCAGCCCCTACGGGGTGGCAGGCACCTTC.